Each of the 17 T cell receptor beta chains below was sequenced from the same sample in a study of beta chain features in type 1 diabetes. Investigators reverse transcribed all isolated RNA, so they sequenced expressed TCRB transcripts. The method was immunoSEQ multiplex PCR; TCRdb's version includes in-frame clones alone and lacks a portion of them. The sample holds more than 30,000 clones, roughly 67% seen once. Sequencing input: Tregs from blood. The receptors derive from a woman under 40 in good health.

This rearrangement joins TRBV5-1 to TRBJ1-2; D uncertain. The CDR3 runs to 14 residues. Looked up from germline, CDR1 is SGHRS and CDR2 is YFSETQ. The V end was cut by 4 bases, the J end by 4 bases, with 14 bases between. CDR3 loop: CASSGSGSSYGYTF. Here the CDR3 DNA reads TGCGCCAGCAGCGGGTCGGGATCGTCCTATGGCTACACCTTC.

In nucleotides, the CDR3 is TGTGCCAGCAGTTTGGGGGCTAGCGGGAGCAACATTCAGTACTTC. Its protein product is CASSLGASGSNIQYF. The J gene is TRBJ2-4, the V gene TRBV28; TRBD2 matches 10 bases. Germline-derived CDR1 and CDR2 are MDHEN and SYDVKM. CDR3 length equals 15 residues. V was clipped by 3 bases and J by 7 bases; unmatched bases: 6.

This chain joins TRBV27 and TRBJ2-7; 9 bases are shared with TRBD1. CDR1 and CDR2 (germline): MNHEY, SMNVEV (reference sequence). CDR3 size: 14 residues. Trimming took 5 bases from V and 7 from J; bases not matched to a gene: 9. The CDR3 DNA is TGTGCCAGCAGTAGATGGGACAGGGATTGGGAGCAGTACTTC. This translates into CASSRWDRDWEQYF.

This clone was observed a few times. The chain has TRBV28 and TRBJ1-2; D is ambiguous. Trimming stripped 4 bases from V and 4 bases from J, with 4 bases between. The CDR3 totals 11 residues. In germline, CDR1 is MDHEN, CDR2 SYDVKM. CDR3 region: CASSWAYGYTF. The CDR3 DNA sequence: TGTGCCAGCAGTTGGGCCTATGGCTACACCTTC.

V usage is TRBV29-1 and J usage is TRBJ2-3; TRBD1 might be the D (6 bases). The CDR3 runs to 14 residues. V lost 4 bases and J 1 base, leaving 12 bases between the germline ends. In germline, CDR1 is SQVTM, CDR2 ANQGSEA. The CDR3 protein is CSVVGAGGTDTQYF. As DNA, the CDR3 is TGCAGCGTTGTTGGGGCAGGGGGCACAGATACGCAGTATTTT.

This sequence joins TRBV4-2 and TRBJ2-7; 9 bases are shared with TRBD2. The CDR3 has 16 residues. V trimming: 1 base; J trimming: 7 bases; junction bases outside the gene matches: 11. Looked up from germline, CDR1 is LGHNA and CDR2 is YNFKEQ. The CDR3 protein is CASSQVLPREGWEQYF. CDR3 nucleotide sequence: TGTGCCAGCAGCCAAGTTCTCCCGCGGGAGGGATGGGAGCAGTACTTC.

This rearrangement joins TRBV2 to TRBJ2-3; D is uncertain. V lost 6 bases and J lost 3, with 19 bases in between. The CDR3 totals 16 residues. Germline CDR1 is SNHLY and CDR2 is FYNNEI. The CDR3 loop reads CASRRSGGFVTDTQYF. The DNA of the CDR3 is TGTGCCAGCAGGCGGAGTGGTGGGTTTGTGACAGATACGCAGTATTTT.

The rearrangement links TRBV4-3 to TRBJ2-3; TRBD2 agrees at 14 bases. The V gene's germline CDR1 is LGHNA and CDR2 YSLEER. The V and J ends lost 4 bases and 5 bases, in that order; junction bases with no gene match: 5. The CDR3 sequence is 16 residues long. The CDR3 reads CASSRGLAGAGDTQYF. CDR3 DNA sequence: TGCGCCAGCAGCCGGGGACTAGCGGGAGCGGGAGATACGCAGTATTTT.

This clone was found a few times. The rearrangement links TRBV7-2 to TRBJ2-1; weak D call: TRBD2 (5 bases). The germline V gene has CDR1 SGHTA and CDR2 FQGNSA. Trimming stripped 5 bases from V and 4 bases from J, with 9 bases between. This CDR3 contains 13 residues. The CDR3 region has the DNA TGTGCCAGCAGCCGAGGGAGATACAATGAGCAGTTCTTC. It translates to CASSRGRYNEQFF.

This clone was observed a few times. The chain has TRBV7-2 and TRBJ2-3; a weak D match, TRBD2 (6 bases). Looked up from germline, CDR1 is SGHTA and CDR2 is FQGNSA. Trimming left V 3 bases short and J 4 bases short, with 8 bases between. The CDR3 runs 13 residues. CDR3 residues: CASSFGSPDTQYF. CDR3 DNA sequence: TGTGCCAGCAGCTTCGGGAGCCCAGATACGCAGTATTTT.

This sequence joins TRBV6-1 and TRBJ2-7; a weak D match, TRBD1 (6 bases). The V gene's germline CDR1 is MNHNS and CDR2 SASEGT. V shed 4 bases and J shed 3 bases, with 10 bases lying between them. This CDR3 region has 13 residues. The chain's CDR3 is CASSVDRDYEQYF. CDR3 coding DNA: TGTGCCAGCAGTGTGGACAGAGACTACGAGCAGTACTTC.

The chain's CDR3 is CASSYAERGKWAQFF. DNA for the CDR3: TGTGCCAGCAGTTACGCGGAGCGGGGAAAATGGGCGCAGTTCTTC. The chain uses TRBV6-6 and TRBJ2-1; 7 bases align to TRBD2. Per the germline V gene, CDR1 is MNHNY and CDR2 is SVGAGI (reference sequence). The CDR3 consists of 15 residues. V trimming: 2 bases; J trimming: 12 bases; junction bases outside the gene matches: 13.

The chain carries TRBV10-3 and TRBJ2-7, with TRBD1 matching 9 bases. Germline values: CDR1 ENHRY, CDR2 SYGVKD. Trimming took 7 bases from V and 2 from J; bases not matched to a gene: 3. The CDR3 runs 13 residues. This CDR3 is CAINRDRAYEQYF. CDR3 DNA: TGTGCCATCAATAGGGACAGGGCCTACGAGCAGTACTTC.

This clone was detected a few times. The chain has TRBV4-1 and TRBJ2-3, with D hard to call. Deletions cut 0 bases from V and 5 bases from J, with 15 bases between. The CDR3 length is 16 residues. Germline CDR1 MGHRA, CDR2 YSYEKL. The CDR3 nucleotides are TGCGCCAGCAGCCAAGACAAGCGCAGATCAGTAGATACGCAGTATTTT. This encodes CASSQDKRRSVDTQYF.

The chain combines TRBV7-3 with TRBJ2-2; a weak D match, TRBD1 (6 bases). This CDR3 is 16 amino acids long. Deletions cut 5 bases from V and 0 bases from J, with 13 bases between. CDR1 is SGHTA and CDR2 is FQGTGA in the germline V gene. The CDR3 region is CASSRTGTTNTGELFF. In DNA form, the CDR3 reads TGTGCCAGCAGCCGAACCGGGACAACGAACACCGGGGAGCTGTTTTTT.

The chain carries TRBV4-1 and TRBJ2-5; 16 positions agree with TRBD2. The CDR3 has 18 residues. From germline, CDR1 is MGHRA and CDR2 YSYEKL. With 4 bases clipped from V and 4 bases from J, the junction kept 9 bases outside the gene matches. CDR3 nucleotide sequence: TGCGCCAGCAGCCTAGAAACCGGGACTAGCGGGAGGGCAGAGACCCAGTACTTC. It yields the protein CASSLETGTSGRAETQYF.

This clone was observed once. The V and J genes are TRBV7-2 and TRBJ2-7; 11 bases map to TRBD2. This CDR3 is built from 15 residues. The V gene's germline CDR1 is SGHTA and CDR2 FQGNSA. The ends lost 5 bases at V and 2 bases at J; junction bases unmatched: 5. The CDR3 region is CASSPGLAGTYEQYF. CDR3 nucleotides: TGTGCCAGCAGCCCAGGACTAGCGGGTACCTACGAGCAGTACTTC.